This TCR beta chain was identified in a study of cytomegalovirus exposure and HLA in healthy donors (dated 2017 in TCRdb). Study-level background: An earlier analysis of roughly 570 of the donors reported 250 to 300 Gb of sequence data and 95 million to 120 million unique TCR beta sequences obtained from roughly 180 million T cells. About 320 gigabases of sequencing data and approximately 85 million unique TCR sequences were included in an early release covering 500 to 750 HLA-typed donors. Of the approximately 400 genotyped donors, approximately 80% were placed in the genetic ancestry cluster associated with self-reported Caucasian donors. The study aimed to test whether cataloging public T cell receptors could reveal signatures of past pathogen exposure. The T cell repertoires of 700 or so subjects were profiled by immunosequencing and related to cytomegalovirus serostatus. A separate validation cohort of roughly 130 different subjects was used in addition to the roughly 670-subject first cohort. High-throughput TCR immunosequencing, statistical association of individual TCRs with disease status, and machine learning were combined to predict cytomegalovirus infection status. A later analysis re-examined previously published TCR beta repertoires from about 670 donors and added high-resolution HLA genotyping to investigate patterns of TCR occurrence. Rather than using new phenotypic data, the later analysis identified candidate immune exposures from TCR beta sequences and from how often those sequences occurred across donors. In an earlier analysis of several hundred of the donors, high-throughput TCR beta sequencing was used to judge whether each TCR beta V gene segment behaved as functional or pseudogenic. Donor age, sex, ethnicity and CMV serostatus were compiled together with the repertoire data. In a later genetic analysis, genome-wide SNP genotypes for about 65% of the 666 donors were used, and that subset was treated as a discovery cohort. All discovery cohort repertoires had been generated using a single sequencing platform. Class I and class II HLA loci were covered by the typing at four-digit resolution. The number of typed donors differed by locus: about 620-630 for A, B, C, DRB1 and DQB1; approximately 540 for DQA1; around 580 for DPA1; and some 430 for DPB1. Roughly 5 DR-DQ haplotypes were handled as single units for association and clustering, since linkage in the cohort was strong. Among 300 to 450 genotyped donors of the cohort, an average of approximately 250,000 unique TCR beta nucleotide sequences were sequenced per donor, around 18% of them non-productive. Beyond this particular receptor, the publication reports: Correlated functional status among segregating V segments might reflect linkage disequilibrium, but an unknown experimental factor could not be ruled out. A further reported finding was that TCR beta sequences accurately predicted the HLA-A and HLA-B alleles for most subjects in the first cohort. According to a later analysis, most CMV-associated TCR beta chains appeared to be HLA-restricted, and the HLA associations seemed to be driven largely by CMV exposure. Because counts were too low, some 16 rarely observed V segments, including chromosome 9 orphons, were excluded from the earlier analysis of several hundred of the donors. Some IMGT-functional V segments, including TRBV6-2 and TRBV6-3, could not be distinguished by the 87-base-pair reads and were therefore excluded. A cluster of highly shared sequence variants was judged likely to be a technical artifact of the sequencing pipeline. Sequencing depth was assumed to be roughly uniform across donors in the presence/absence analyses, though that assumption may not hold. In this cohort, only TCR beta chains were sequenced, and detectable features were limited by the absence of alpha or paired-chain data. An earlier analysis of 450 to 750 of the donors showed that most TCR beta V segments appeared in productive rearrangements either about 90% or about 30% of the time, which broadly matched IMGT annotations. In the study, some 160 TCR beta chains were listed as associated with cytomegalovirus. Compared with the roughly 670-donor mean, donors in an Asian-associated ancestry cluster had fewer N-insertions in productive TCRs, according to a later genetic analysis. In a later analysis, the rate of TCR association differed among HLA loci, with DRB1 alleles having the most associated TCRs and HLA-C alleles having the fewest. Strong co-occurrence of HLA alleles, especially DR and DQ, made assigning TCR associations to individual alleles difficult. In a later genetic analysis, a missense DCLRE1C variant was associated with V-gene and J-gene trimming of TCR beta chains, and the association was replicated in an independent cohort. Immune exposure information for the cohort was limited to CMV serostatus. A later analysis associated 17,000 or so TCR beta sequences with specific HLA alleles at a false discovery rate of 0.05. Across donors, most TCR sequences were observed very rarely, whereas some public TCRs were present in many individuals. In a later analysis, HLA-associated TCR beta chains were found to be more clonally expanded and to have lower generation probabilities than equally common non-associated chains. According to a later analysis, parvovirus B19, influenza, CMV and Epstein-Barr virus appeared linked to several top co-occurrence clusters. A few of the identified cytomegalovirus-associated TCR beta chains were confirmed in vitro to be specific for cytomegalovirus antigens. The authors suggested that the approach could potentially be generalized to other disease states and immunological phenotypes. The classifier was reported to diagnose cytomegalovirus status with high specificity and sensitivity in both the original cohort and the validation cohort. Because HLA typing was missing for some donors at each locus, association tests included only the typed subset.

As for this clone: Its antigen remains unidentified.

The CDR3 contains 14 residues, cysteine and phenylalanine counted. Here the CDR3 DNA is all that survives: 42 bases in frame from base 1. In the germline V gene, CDR1 corresponds to LGHNA and CDR2 to YNFKEQ. The germline ends are 10 bases apart after V is trimmed by 2 bases and J by 5 bases. The cohort was made up of 500 to 800 healthy bone marrow donors. At the time of sampling, all cohort members were nominally healthy, though unrecorded immune exposures were likely present. CMV serostatus was recorded as positive for just under 300 and negative for about half of the 666 cohort members, whereas no CMV serostatus was recorded for the donor in question. Every donor gave a peripheral blood sample, and the peripheral blood mononuclear cells from that sample were used for TCR beta sequencing. The Qiagen DNeasy Blood Extraction Kit was used to extract genomic DNA from the blood cell samples. Library preparation used the immunoSEQ multiplex PCR assay. For the multiplex PCR, a mixture combining 60 forward primers for TCR Vbeta segments and 13 reverse primers for TCR Jbeta segments was used. Amplification of the CDR3 region of rearranged TCR beta genes was performed with a multiplex PCR assay on genomic DNA. The amplified TCR beta libraries were sequenced on the Illumina HiSeq System as 87-base-pair reads. The published analysis was carried out like this. In a later analysis, tens of millions of unique TCR beta chains were counted across the roughly 610 repertoires, and roughly 10 million of these chains were shared by at least two donors. Raw reads were error-corrected and collapsed into unique sequences by a nearest-neighbor algorithm in which closely related sequences were merged to remove PCR and sequencing errors. Alignment of CDR3 sequences to IMGT reference sequences was used to assign V, D and J gene segments. For a sequence to be retained, a match of at least six nucleotides was required to both a V gene segment and a J gene segment. A rearrangement counted as productive if the CDR3 had no stop codons and remained in frame with V and J, and every other rearrangement counted as non-productive. CDR3 was defined according to IMGT convention as the region running from the second conserved V-encoded cysteine to the conserved J-encoded phenylalanine. The earlier analysis of about 610 of the donors excluded any sequence lacking an unambiguous match to a single V gene segment. In an earlier analysis of 587 of the donors, a V segment was called functional when productive rearrangements were above 56.7%, and segregating when the standard deviation between donors exceeded 5%. A statistical classification framework was built to diagnose cytomegalovirus status from the catalog of TCR beta chain sequences. A later analysis assigned V and J genes by comparing TCR nucleotide sequences with IMGT/GENE-DB human TR gene sequences. In a later analysis, CDR3 sequences and most-parsimonious VDJ recombination scenarios were assigned using the TCRdist pipeline. In a later analysis, each TCR beta chain was defined by its CDR3 amino acid sequence together with its V-gene family, and reads lacking a unique V-gene family were excluded. As a way to deal with suspected cross-contamination and a sequencing artifact, a later analysis dropped nearly 600 nucleotide sequences that were highly shared and had low generation probability. In a later analysis, a clonal expansion index was calculated for each public chain from normalized within-repertoire ranks of inferred template counts. In a later analysis, generation probabilities were computed with a VDJ recombination model fitted to out-of-frame rearrangements, and the resulting probabilities were checked against IGoR. A later analysis scored TCR-TCR, TCR-HLA and TCR-CMV co-occurrence with hypergeometric tests, applying a repertoire-size bias correction to TCR pairs. To estimate false discovery rates, a later analysis permuted the HLA or CMV assignments 20 times. In a later analysis, co-occurring TCRs were grouped using DBSCAN, with TCRdist sequence similarity added in when clustering inside HLA-allele-positive subsets. Repertoires with fewer than 30,000 or more than 120,000 public chains were left out of co-occurrence clustering, as were a handful of repertoires with anomalous nucleotide sharing. Entries here come from immuneACCESS through TCRdb and include only in-frame sequences with V and J called. Some clones fail to appear in such tables; in the studies checked, an unresolved V gene covers under half of the shortfall, and the cause of the remainder is unknown. The V and J calls and clone size are taken from that table; D and trimming were inferred from the DNA. The sample's table lists a count of 30,000 to 40,000 clones. Clones ranked in the top ten supply about 6.2% of the sample.

This receptor was identified in a human donor in good health. Here the chain combines TRBV4-2 and TRBJ1-3, with TRBD1 perhaps the D gene, on 6 matching bases. Sequenced input: PBMCs. The bases read TGTGCCAGCAGCCAAAGCAGGGGTAGAAACACCATATATTTT. Translation gives CASSQSRGRNTIYF.